This T cell receptor (beta chain) was found in a study of blood T cell repertoires in COVID-19. Study details: COVID-19 samples, acute and convalescent, were from the United States, Italy and Spain. Sources were T cells, B-cell-depleted T cells, or PBMCs; the material itself was cDNA or gDNA.

Original processing notes: From reference gene primer amplification, estimates of nucleated cell counts were derived. Profiled with immunoSEQ multiplex PCR; TCRdb holds only in-frame clones, not every one. V, J and clone size were drawn from that table, and D and trimming were deduced from the DNA. The sample includes some 20,000 clones, 70% to 90% of them seen just once. Unmatched junction bases numbered 7, after V lost 4 bases and J lost 3 bases. This CDR3 has 15 amino acids. Germline lookup yields CDR1 LGHDT and CDR2 YNNKEL (reference sequence). This rearrangement joins TRBV3-1 (or the pseudogene TRBV3-2) to TRBJ2-3, with 7 bases matching TRBD2. Source material: peripheral blood. The TCR comes from a human donor in a cohort sampled during active COVID-19. CDR3: CASSRDYKSTDTQYF. The CDR3, as DNA: TGTGCCAGCAGCCGGGACTACAAGTCGACAGATACGCAGTATTTT.